This T cell receptor beta chain was documented in a study of shared clonotypes between healthy human individuals. Looking at the study overall: Researchers assigned three CD4 naive, three CD4 memory, two CD8 naive and one CD8 memory plate to each donor.

The study, taken as a whole, reports: Though the depth was large, rarefaction showed that sorted-subset sequencing was incomplete. Memory subsets had estimated richness that was generally smaller than that of naive subsets.

Germline lookup yields CDR1 SGHNT and CDR2 YYREEE (reference sequence). CDR3 length: 15 amino acids. It was CD45RO-negative cells, positively selected for CCR7, that made up naive CD8 cells, with terminally differentiated effector memory CD45RA+ cells excluded. The sorted-subset replicate PCRs were given approximately 190 ng DNA, which is approximately 30,000 T cell genomes. Sequenced by immunoSEQ multiplex PCR; TCRdb stores in-frame clones only, minus some. The sample includes hundreds of thousands of clones, 80% to 95% seen only once; the top ten take about 25%. Turning to this clone: What it recognizes is unknown. The junction departs from the called germline gene at one end, perhaps through a read error.

The chain joins TRBV5-4 to TRBJ2-7, with D possibly being TRBD1 or TRBD2 (5 bases each). The sequence came from a man between 25 and 39 years old in good health. Sequences were obtained from naive CD8+ T cells sorted from blood. The CDR3 protein is CASSLPPGTSSEQYF. The CDR3 DNA sequence: TGTGCCAGCAGCTTGCCCCCCGGGACGTCCTCCGAGCAGTACTTC.